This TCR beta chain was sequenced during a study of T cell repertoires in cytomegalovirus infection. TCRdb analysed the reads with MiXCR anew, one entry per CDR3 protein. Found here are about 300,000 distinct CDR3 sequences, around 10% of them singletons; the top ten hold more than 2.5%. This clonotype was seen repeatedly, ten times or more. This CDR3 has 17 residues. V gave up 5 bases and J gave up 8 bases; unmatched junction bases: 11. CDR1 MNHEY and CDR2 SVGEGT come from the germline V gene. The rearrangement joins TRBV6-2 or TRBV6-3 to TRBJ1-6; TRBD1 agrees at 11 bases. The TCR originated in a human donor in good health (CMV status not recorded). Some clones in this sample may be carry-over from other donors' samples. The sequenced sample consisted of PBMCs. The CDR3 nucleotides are TGTGCCAGCAGTGGCCGGACAGGGGGCGCGGGACATTCACCCCTCCACTTT. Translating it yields CASSGRTGGAGHSPLHF.